These 32 T cell receptor beta chains were sequenced from one sample in a study of blood T cell repertoires in COVID-19. Profiled with immunoSEQ multiplex PCR; TCRdb holds only in-frame clones, not every one. This table holds fewer than 200,000 clones, 80% to 90% found once. The sequenced material came from peripheral blood. The receptors derive from a woman aged 50 to 65 with COVID-19, enrolled during active disease.

J is TRBJ1-5 and V is TRBV28, with D perhaps matching TRBD1 (6 bases). The CDR3 has 14 residues. Trimming removed 3 bases from V and 7 bases from J, with 13 bases in between. CDR1 and CDR2 from the germline V gene are MDHEN and SYDVKM. CDR3 in amino acids: CASSFQGGGQPQHF. The CDR3 nucleotides read TGTGCCAGCAGTTTTCAAGGGGGAGGGCAGCCCCAGCATTTT. Looking up the rest from reference TRBV28 and TRBJ1-5 gives the full variable domain: DVKVTQSSRYLVKRTGEKVFLECVQDMDHENMFWYRQDPGLGLRLIYFSYDVKMKEKGDIPEGYSVSREKKERFSLILESASTNQTSMYLCASSFQGGGQPQHFGDGTRLSIL.

This chain uses TRBV19 with TRBJ1-5; D ambiguous. The germline gives CDR1 LNHDA, CDR2 SQIVND (reference sequence). CDR3 length equals 14 residues. The V end was cut by 6 bases, the J end by 1 base, with 10 bases between. The CDR3 region is CASRRAGSNQPQHF. The CDR3 DNA follows: TGTGCCAGTAGACGCGCAGGAAGCAATCAGCCCCAGCATTTT.

The gene calls are TRBV6-5 and TRBJ2-7; 8 nucleotides align to TRBD1. The CDR3 is 13 residues long. Germline V gives CDR1 MNHEY, CDR2 SVGAGI. The V segment lost 7 bases and the J segment 2 bases; nucleotides outside the gene matches: 4. In DNA form, the CDR3 reads TGTGCCAGCACGGACAGGGCCACCTACGAGCAGTACTTC. Its protein is CASTDRATYEQYF.

The V call is TRBV11-2, the J call TRBJ1-1; D might be TRBD1 (5 bases). Trimming pared 3 bases from V and 0 bases from J, leaving 20 bases between. CDR3 length: 18 residues. The V gene's germline CDR1 is SGHAT and CDR2 FQNNGV. Written as DNA, the CDR3 is TGTGCCAGCAGCTTCCCCTTCAGGGTGCGAGACATGAACACTGAAGCTTTCTTT. This translates into CASSFPFRVRDMNTEAFF.

The V call is TRBV28, the J call TRBJ1-2, with D possibly being TRBD1 (5 bases). This CDR3 spans 15 amino acids. Germline loops: CDR1 MDHEN, CDR2 SYDVKM. Trimming shortened V by 2 bases and J by 4 bases, and 14 bases separated the two germline ends. This chain's CDR3 is CASSLKGRAVYGYTF. As DNA, the CDR3 is TGTGCCAGCAGTTTAAAGGGCAGGGCCGTCTATGGCTACACCTTC.

This rearrangement joins TRBV4-1 to TRBJ1-1; tentative D call: TRBD1 (6 bases). Germline V CDR1 and CDR2: MGHRA, YSYEKL. The CDR3 loop spans 13 amino acids. Trimming removed 4 bases at V and 2 bases at J, with 8 bases between. CDR3 loop: CASSLDRNTEAFF. The CDR3 nucleotides are TGCGCCAGCAGCCTGGACAGAAACACTGAAGCTTTCTTT.

V and J are TRBV7-2 and TRBJ1-4; D perhaps matches TRBD1 (6 bases). CDR1 is SGHTA and CDR2 is FQGNSA in the germline V gene. There are 15 residues in the CDR3. V lost 3 bases, J lost 4 bases, and 12 bases lay in between. The chain's CDR3 is CASSFTQGFNEKLFF. The CDR3 nucleotides read TGTGCCAGCAGCTTCACCCAGGGGTTTAATGAAAAACTGTTTTTT.

This sequence joins TRBV11-3 and TRBJ2-1; 10 bases map to TRBD1. V gave up 1 base and J gave up 9 bases; unmatched junction bases: 9. The germline CDR1 and CDR2 sequences are SGHNT and YENEEA. The CDR3 is made up of 16 amino acids. The CDR3 reads CASSLGTPGQGIEQFF. CDR3 sequence (DNA): TGTGCCAGCAGCTTAGGAACACCGGGACAGGGGATTGAGCAGTTCTTC.

The V call is TRBV12-5, the J call TRBJ2-3, with TRBD1 matching over 8 bases. The junction had 10 bases not matched to a gene; V was cut back by 3 bases and J by 2 bases. Germline V gene sequence: CDR1 LGHNT, CDR2 FRNRAP. CDR3 length: 17 amino acids. The CDR3 coding sequence is TGTGCTAGTGGTTTAATCAGGCAGGGGGCTTCCACAGATACGCAGTATTTT. Its translation is CASGLIRQGASTDTQYF.

The DNA for the CDR3 is TGTGCCAGCAGCCAATACCGGGGTCAGTATGGCTACACCTTC. Encoded protein: CASSQYRGQYGYTF. This chain joins TRBV7-2 and TRBJ1-2; D remains ambiguous. V lost 5 bases, J lost 5 bases, and 15 bases lay in between. The CDR3 length is 14 residues. Looked up from germline, CDR1 is SGHTA and CDR2 is FQGNSA.

The sample holds one count of this clone. The chain carries TRBV7-8 and TRBJ1-1, with D uncertain. The germline V gene encodes CDR1 SGHVS and CDR2 FQNEAQ. The CDR3 is 13 amino acids. Trimming left V 2 bases short and J 5 bases short, with 9 bases between. CDR3 sequence: CASSLQERTEAFF. CDR3 DNA sequence: TGTGCCAGCAGCTTACAGGAAAGAACTGAAGCTTTCTTT.

The rearrangement joins TRBV10-3 to TRBJ2-7, with D maybe TRBD2 (6 bases). The CDR3 is 14 residues long. Germline assignment: CDR1 ENHRY and CDR2 SYGVKD. V was shortened by 7 bases and J by 3 bases, with 16 bases between the two germline ends. The CDR3 spells CAITAGTGDYEQYF. In DNA form, the CDR3 reads TGTGCCATCACCGCTGGGACTGGGGACTACGAGCAGTACTTC.

This clone was counted once. This chain joins TRBV19 and TRBJ1-5; D may be TRBD1 (5 bases). The CDR3 has 14 residues. The V and J ends lost 5 bases and 1 base respectively, with 9 bases between them. CDR1 and CDR2 (germline): LNHDA, SQIVND (reference sequence). The CDR3 region has the DNA TGTGCCAGTAGTGGGGGGGAGAGCAATCAGCCCCAGCATTTT. Translating gives CASSGGESNQPQHF.

The rearrangement uses TRBV19 and TRBJ2-2, with 11 positions matching TRBD1. Germline V gives CDR1 LNHDA, CDR2 SQIVND (reference sequence). CDR3 size: 15 residues. Trimming took 10 bases from V and 6 from J; bases not matched to a gene: 10. The CDR3 loop reads CATSPWDRGAGELFF. DNA for the CDR3: TGTGCCACCTCGCCCTGGGACAGGGGGGCCGGGGAGCTGTTTTTT.

This sequence joins TRBV27 and TRBJ1-2; 8 nucleotides line up with TRBD1. This CDR3 spans 13 amino acids. The germline V gene encodes CDR1 MNHEY and CDR2 SMNVEV (reference sequence). J lost 4 bases, V lost 5 bases, and 3 bases had no gene match. Written as DNA, the CDR3 is TGTGCCAGCAGTCTAGGGACAGGCTATGGCTACACCTTC. The encoded protein is CASSLGTGYGYTF.

The chain is built from TRBV18 and TRBJ1-1; perhaps TRBD1 as D (5 bases). The germline CDR1 and CDR2 sequences are KGHSH and LQKENI. The V and J ends lost 6 bases and 1 base respectively, with 9 bases between them. This CDR3 contains 13 residues. The CDR3 bases are TGTGCCAGCTCCCACGGACAGAACACTGAAGCTTTCTTT. This gives the protein CASSHGQNTEAFF.

This chain joins TRBV11-2 and TRBJ1-1; unclear D gene. The V gene's germline CDR1 is SGHAT and CDR2 FQNNGV. This CDR3 comprises 15 residues. V shed 2 bases and J shed 0 bases, with 10 bases lying between them. The CDR3 sequence: CASSLSGPLNTEAFF. CDR3 DNA sequence: TGTGCCAGCAGCTTATCAGGCCCCTTGAACACTGAAGCTTTCTTT.

This chain links TRBV24-1 with TRBJ2-1; 8 bases map to TRBD2. Germline V gives CDR1 KGHDR, CDR2 SFDVKD. J gave up 0 bases and V 5 bases, and 2 bases lay outside the gene matches. The CDR3 is 15 amino acids. CDR3 nucleotides: TGTGCCACCAGTGGAACTAGCGGCTCCTACAATGAGCAGTTCTTC. Its protein product is CATSGTSGSYNEQFF.

The table lists this clone with many counts. This specimen includes other DNA sequences encoding the same CDR3. The V call is TRBV5-1, the J call TRBJ2-7; the match to TRBD1 covers 10 bases. J was trimmed by 3 bases and V by 4 bases; bases with no gene match: 7. The CDR3 is 15 amino acids. Germline CDR1 is SGHRS and CDR2 is YFSETQ. The CDR3 DNA follows: TGCGCCAGCAGCCCAGGGGGGACAGGGGTCTACGAGCAGTACTTC. Its translation is CASSPGGTGVYEQYF.

The V call is TRBV9, the J call TRBJ2-7; TRBD1 is a possible D gene (5 bases). The CDR3 has 18 amino acids. Trimming pared 4 bases from V and 3 bases from J, leaving 26 bases between. CDR1 is SGDLS, CDR2 YYNGEE, per germline. CDR3 residues: CASSPGGWGPPRIYEQYF. CDR3 coding DNA: TGTGCCAGCAGCCCAGGTGGGTGGGGCCCCCCCCGAATCTACGAGCAGTACTTC.

On this clone: The sample contains more than one DNA sequence encoding this CDR3. The rearrangement joins TRBV5-1 to TRBJ1-2; D is undetermined. Trimming removed 0 bases from V and 0 bases from J, with 3 bases in between. Germline V gene lookup returns CDR1 SGHRS and CDR2 YFSETQ. The CDR3 totals 13 residues. CDR3 residues: CASSLASNYGYTF. The CDR3 coding sequence is TGCGCCAGCAGCTTGGCATCTAACTATGGCTACACCTTC.

This chain joins TRBV7-6 and TRBJ1-1; D might be TRBD1 (5 bases). Germline V gives CDR1 SGHVS, CDR2 FNYEAQ. This CDR3 is built from 15 residues. Trimming pared 5 bases from V and 0 bases from J, leaving 13 bases between. CDR3 loop: CASSTTGEMNTEAFF. As DNA, the CDR3 is TGTGCCAGCAGCACAACGGGGGAGATGAACACTGAAGCTTTCTTT.

The V and J genes are TRBV28 and TRBJ2-3; D may be TRBD1 (5 bases). V was pared by 7 bases and J by 1 base, with 21 bases between. Germline V lookup: CDR1 MDHEN, CDR2 SYDVKM. The CDR3 consists of 17 residues. The CDR3, as DNA: TGTGCCAGCATAACAGGACAAGGGGTCTTTGGCACAGATACGCAGTATTTT. Its protein is CASITGQGVFGTDTQYF.

The gene calls are TRBV19 and TRBJ2-7; TRBD2 matches at 11 bases. J was trimmed by 0 bases and V by 5 bases; bases with no gene match: 9. The CDR3 extends over 17 amino acids. Germline CDR1 reads LNHDA; CDR2 reads SQIVND (reference sequence). The CDR3 here is CASSSETSGVSSYEQYF. The CDR3 DNA reads as TGTGCCAGTAGTTCCGAGACTAGCGGGGTTAGCTCCTACGAGCAGTACTTC.

This chain connects TRBV6-2 or TRBV6-3 to TRBJ2-1; D possibly corresponds to TRBD1 (6 bases). V was pared by 5 bases and J by 10 bases, with 18 bases between. CDR1 is MNHEY and CDR2 is SVGEGT in the germline V gene. The CDR3 spans 14 residues. CDR3: CASSRRIQGREQFF. As DNA, the CDR3 is TGTGCCAGCAGTCGACGTATACAGGGAAGGGAGCAGTTCTTC.

This rearrangement joins TRBV7-9 to TRBJ2-3, with 7 bases that match TRBD1. Losses at the gene ends were 3 bases for V and 5 bases for J; bases not matched to a gene: 2. Germline V gene data show CDR1 as SEHNR and CDR2 as FQNEAQ (reference sequence). The CDR3 sequence is 13 residues long. The CDR3, as DNA: TGTGCCAGCAGCTTGGGGACAGTAGATACGCAGTATTTT. Amino acid sequence: CASSLGTVDTQYF. The variable domain in full, completed from reference TRBV7-9 and TRBJ2-3, reads DTGVSQNPRHKITKRGQNVTFRCDPISEHNRLYWYRQTLGQGPEFLTYFQNEAQLEKSRLLSDRFSAERPKGSFSTLEIQRTEQGDSAMYLCASSLGTVDTQYFGPGTRLTVL.

This chain joins TRBV5-1 and TRBJ1-3, with D tentatively TRBD1 (5 bases). CDR3 length equals 16 residues. V was clipped by 1 base and J by 6 bases, with 17 bases between them. The germline CDR1 and CDR2 sequences are SGHRS and YFSETQ. CDR3 sequence reads: CASSLRFGGKENTIYF. The CDR3 DNA reads as TGCGCCAGCAGCTTGCGTTTCGGGGGAAAAGAAAACACCATATATTTT.

The chain couples TRBV24-1 to TRBJ2-3; 12 bases fit TRBD2. Germline loops: CDR1 KGHDR, CDR2 SFDVKD. V lost 9 bases to trimming and J lost 4 bases; unmatched junction nucleotides: 4. This CDR3 spans 14 amino acids. The CDR3 is CATSSGGGADTQYF. The CDR3 nucleotides read TGTGCCACCTCTAGCGGGGGGGGCGCAGATACGCAGTATTTT.

The gene calls are TRBV28 and TRBJ2-5; TRBD1 agrees at 8 bases. The trim removed 5 bases at V and 5 bases at J, leaving 10 bases unmatched. CDR3 length: 15 amino acids. Looked up from germline, CDR1 is MDHEN and CDR2 is SYDVKM. The CDR3 coding sequence is TGTGCCAGCAGTGCCCATTCCAGGGGGCTTGAGACCCAGTACTTC. It specifies CASSAHSRGLETQYF.

V is TRBV6-5 and J is TRBJ1-5; D gene unclear. The CDR3 is 13 residues long. Trimming pared 2 bases from V and 4 bases from J, leaving 6 bases between. CDR1 MNHEY and CDR2 SVGAGI come from the germline V gene. The DNA of the CDR3 is TGTGCCAGCAGTTACACGGGAAATCAGCCCCAGCATTTT. Encoded protein: CASSYTGNQPQHF.

The rearrangement links TRBV4-1 to TRBJ1-1, with a tentative D call TRBD1 (5 bases). CDR3 length: 13 amino acids. The V gene lost 0 bases and the J gene lost 8 bases, with 10 bases spanning the gap. Germline loops: CDR1 MGHRA, CDR2 YSYEKL. This CDR3 reads CASSQEAGGEAFF. The CDR3 nucleotides read TGCGCCAGCAGCCAAGAGGCGGGGGGGGAAGCTTTCTTT.

The chain combines TRBV24-1 with TRBJ2-7, with 11 nucleotides matching TRBD1. The CDR3 contains 15 residues. Per the germline V gene, CDR1 is KGHDR and CDR2 is SFDVKD. Losses at the gene ends were 3 bases for V and 6 bases for J; bases not matched to a gene: 6. CDR3 region: CATSDPGTGGREQYF. CDR3 nucleotides: TGTGCCACCAGTGATCCCGGGACAGGGGGGCGCGAGCAGTACTTC.